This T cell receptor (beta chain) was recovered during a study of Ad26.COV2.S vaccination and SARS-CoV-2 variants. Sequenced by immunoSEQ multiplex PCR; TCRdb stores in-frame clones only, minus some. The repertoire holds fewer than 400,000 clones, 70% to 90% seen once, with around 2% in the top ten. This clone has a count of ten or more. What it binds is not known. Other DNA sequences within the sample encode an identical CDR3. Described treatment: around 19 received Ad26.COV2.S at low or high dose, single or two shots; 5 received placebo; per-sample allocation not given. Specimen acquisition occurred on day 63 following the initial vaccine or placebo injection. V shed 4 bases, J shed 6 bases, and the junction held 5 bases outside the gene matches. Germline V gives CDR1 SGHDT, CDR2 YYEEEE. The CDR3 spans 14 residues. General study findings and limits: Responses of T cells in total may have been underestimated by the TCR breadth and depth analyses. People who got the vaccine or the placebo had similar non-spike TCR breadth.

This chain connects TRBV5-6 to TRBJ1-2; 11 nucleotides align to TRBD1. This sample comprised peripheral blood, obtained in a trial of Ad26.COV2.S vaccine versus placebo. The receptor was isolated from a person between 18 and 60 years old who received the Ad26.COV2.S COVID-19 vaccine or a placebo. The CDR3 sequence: CASSLRTGGDGYTF. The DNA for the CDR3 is TGTGCCAGCAGCCTACGGACAGGGGGCGATGGCTACACCTTC.